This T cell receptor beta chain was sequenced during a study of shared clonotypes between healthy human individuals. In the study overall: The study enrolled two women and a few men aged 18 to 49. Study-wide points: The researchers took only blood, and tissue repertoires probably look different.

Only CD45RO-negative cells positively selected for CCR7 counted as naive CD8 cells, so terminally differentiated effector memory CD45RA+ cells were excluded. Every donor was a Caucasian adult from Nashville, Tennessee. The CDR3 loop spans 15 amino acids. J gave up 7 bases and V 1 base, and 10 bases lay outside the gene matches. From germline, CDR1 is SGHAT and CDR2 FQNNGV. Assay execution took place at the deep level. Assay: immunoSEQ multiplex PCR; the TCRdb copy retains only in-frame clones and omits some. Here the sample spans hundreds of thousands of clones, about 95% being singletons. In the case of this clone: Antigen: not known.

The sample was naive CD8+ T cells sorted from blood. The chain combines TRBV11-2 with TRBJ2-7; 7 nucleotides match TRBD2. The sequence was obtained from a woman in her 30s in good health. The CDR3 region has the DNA TGTGCCAGCAGCTTAGGACTAGCAGAACGGCGGGAGCAGTACTTC. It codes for CASSLGLAERREQYF.